The source of this T cell receptor (beta chain) is a study of blood T cell repertoires in COVID-19. Study overall: The United States, Italy and Spain supplied acute and convalescent COVID-19 samples. T cells, B-cell-depleted T cells, or PBMCs supplied cDNA or gDNA.

Per the authors' pipeline: Scientists estimated how many nucleated cells there were by amplifying reference gene primers. Assay used: immunoSEQ multiplex PCR; TCRdb lists only in-frame clones, some missing. V and J calls and clone size come straight from that table; D and trimming were deduced from the DNA. The sample carries more than 200,000 clones, 85% to 90% recorded once. This clone was observed a handful of times. The sequenced sample was peripheral blood. This clonotype was sampled from a man older than 75 with acute or convalescent COVID-19.

As DNA, the CDR3 is TGTGCCAGCAGCGGGGACAGGGGGCTCATGGAAGCTTTCTTT. It is translated as CASSGDRGLMEAFF. This sequence joins TRBV7-8 and TRBJ1-1; TRBD1 aligns across 12 bases. CDR1 is SGHVS and CDR2 is FQNEAQ in the germline V gene. CDR3 length equals 14 residues. With 5 bases clipped from V and 8 bases from J, the junction kept 6 bases outside the gene matches. Variable domain in full (rest from reference TRBV7-8 and TRBJ1-1): GAGVSQSPRYKVAKRGQDVALRCDPISGHVSLFWYQQALGQGPEFLTYFQNEAQLDKSGLPSDRFFAERPEGSVSTLKIQRTQQEDSAVYLCASSGDRGLMEAFFGQGTRLTVV.